This T cell receptor (beta chain) stems from a study of beta chain features in type 1 diabetes. Trimming took 2 bases from V and 2 from J; bases not matched to a gene: 5. The CDR3 loop spans 15 amino acids. The V gene's germline CDR1 is MNHEY and CDR2 SVGAGI. What was sequenced were expressed TCRB transcripts, since all of the isolated RNA had been reverse transcribed. Here immunoSEQ multiplex PCR was the method, and the copy in TCRdb shows in-frame clones only, minus some. The sample shows a few hundred thousand clones, approximately 12% of them seen only once. Sequenced sample: naive CD4+ T cells from blood. The rearrangement links TRBV6-5 to TRBJ1-2, with 7 bases fitting TRBD1. The origin of this receptor is a man younger than 35 in good health. The CDR3 is CASSYRARGNYGYTF. The CDR3 DNA is TGTGCCAGCAGTTACCGGGCCAGGGGGAACTATGGCTACACCTTC.